Following are 3 T cell receptor beta chains from one sample sequenced in a study of T-cell memory formation after mild COVID-19 (dated by TCRdb to 2020 to 2023). Receptor libraries were prepared by 5' RACE. TCRdb names Illumina NovaSeq 6000 as the instrument used. The public reads were reprocessed in TCRdb via fastp at Q25 and MiXCR, keeping in-frame beta chains. Every distinct CDR3 protein forms one entry, paired with its most common genes and DNA. The sample table lists 55,000 to 65,000 distinct CDR3 sequences, around 9.5% of them with a count of one. The top ten constitute 1.2% of the sample. Sequencing used PBMCs or a T cell subset sorted from them (not recorded which). All receptors come from a man younger than 30 who had mild COVID-19 (a few samples of this study predate the infection). The sample titles of this study are shuffled in the database, so cell type and time point are left out; the donor was told from shared clones.

V and J are TRBV4-3 and TRBJ1-1; D gene unclear. The V gene's germline CDR1 is LGHNA and CDR2 YSLEER. This CDR3 comprises 15 residues. Trimming removed 0 bases from V and 1 base from J, with 9 bases in between. The CDR3 loop is CASSQDWEANTEAFF. Here the CDR3 DNA reads TGCGCCAGCAGCCAAGATTGGGAGGCGAACACTGAAGCTTTCTTT.

This clonotype has a handful of counts. This chain uses TRBV20-1 with TRBJ2-5; 14 positions agree with TRBD2. The CDR3 covers 15 residues. CDR1 and CDR2 from the germline V gene are DFQATT and SNEGSKA (reference sequence). Germline trimming cut 1 base from V and 7 bases from J; bases unmatched to any gene: 5. CDR3 DNA sequence: TGCAGTGCTAGAGGACTAGCGGGGGGGCCGGGGACCCAGTACTTC. It codes for CSARGLAGGPGTQYF.

Here the CDR3 reads CASSQDEGQPQHF. In DNA form, the CDR3 reads TGCGCCAGCAGCCAAGATGAGGGACAGCCCCAGCATTTT. The genes are TRBV4-3 and TRBJ1-5; D is unresolved. CDR1 is LGHNA and CDR2 is YSLEER in the germline V gene. The CDR3 is made up of 13 amino acids. Deletions cut 0 bases from V and 7 bases from J, with 7 bases between.